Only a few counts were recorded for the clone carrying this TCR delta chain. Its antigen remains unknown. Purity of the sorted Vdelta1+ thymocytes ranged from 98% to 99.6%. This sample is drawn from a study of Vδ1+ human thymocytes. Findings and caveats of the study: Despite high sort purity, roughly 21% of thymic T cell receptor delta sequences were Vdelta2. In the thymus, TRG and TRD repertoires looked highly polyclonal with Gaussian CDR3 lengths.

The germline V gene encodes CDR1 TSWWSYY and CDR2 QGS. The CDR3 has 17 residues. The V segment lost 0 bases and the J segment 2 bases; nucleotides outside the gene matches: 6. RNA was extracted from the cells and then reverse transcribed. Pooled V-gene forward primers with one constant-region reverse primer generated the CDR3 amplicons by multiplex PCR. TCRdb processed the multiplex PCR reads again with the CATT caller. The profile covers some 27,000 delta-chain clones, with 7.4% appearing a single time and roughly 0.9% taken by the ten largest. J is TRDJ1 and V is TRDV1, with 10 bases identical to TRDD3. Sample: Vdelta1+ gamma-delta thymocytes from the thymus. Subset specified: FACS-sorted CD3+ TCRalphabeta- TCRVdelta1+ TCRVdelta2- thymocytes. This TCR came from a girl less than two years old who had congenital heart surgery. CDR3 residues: CALGELLGLGDTDKLIF. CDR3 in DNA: TGTGCTCTTGGGGAACTCCTGGGACTGGGGGATACCGATAAACTCATCTTT.